Detailed here is one T cell receptor beta chain. How the authors handled the data: Reference gene primer amplification yielded estimated nucleated cell counts. The table came from immunoSEQ multiplex PCR; TCRdb's copy has only in-frame clones and leaves some out. V, J and clone size derive from that table, while D and trimming were established from the DNA sequence. The sample includes some 99,000 clones, 70% to 85% of them seen just once. This specimen comes from a study of blood T cell repertoires in COVID-19. Study-level background: The United States, Italy and Spain provided the acute and convalescent COVID-19 samples. PBMCs, B-cell-depleted T cells, or T cells were the source of the cDNA or gDNA that made up the material.

This CDR3 is 14 amino acids long. The V gene's germline CDR1 is SGHDT and CDR2 YYEEEE. V was pared by 0 bases and J by 3 bases, with 9 bases between. The V and J genes are TRBV5-6 and TRBJ2-5; D is perhaps TRBD2 (6 bases). Sequenced sample: peripheral blood. The sequence was collected from an elderly woman with active or convalescent COVID-19. This CDR3 is CASSLEIAEETQYF. CDR3 nucleotide sequence: TGTGCCAGCAGCTTGGAAATAGCGGAAGAGACCCAGTACTTC.